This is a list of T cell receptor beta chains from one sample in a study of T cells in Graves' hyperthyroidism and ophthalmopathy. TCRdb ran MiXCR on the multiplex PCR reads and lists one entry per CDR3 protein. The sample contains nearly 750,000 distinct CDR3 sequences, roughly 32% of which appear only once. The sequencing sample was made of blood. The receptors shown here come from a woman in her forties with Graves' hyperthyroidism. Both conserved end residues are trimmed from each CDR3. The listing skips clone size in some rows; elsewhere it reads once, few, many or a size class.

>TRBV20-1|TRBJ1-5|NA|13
SAIIRVSGNQPQH
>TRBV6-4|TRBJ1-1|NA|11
ASRISENTEAF
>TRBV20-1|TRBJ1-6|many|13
SARDPGRENSPLH
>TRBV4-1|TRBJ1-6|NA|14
ASSQGPGAYNSPLH
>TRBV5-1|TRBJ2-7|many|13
ASSLGTAKGYEQY
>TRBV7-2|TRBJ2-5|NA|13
ASNTESLRQETQY
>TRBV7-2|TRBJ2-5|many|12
ASSLERHQETQY
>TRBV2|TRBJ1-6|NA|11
ASSEQEGSPLH
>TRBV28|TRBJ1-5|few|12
ASSFSGVGQPQH
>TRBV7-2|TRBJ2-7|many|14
ASSPKPSLGAYEQY
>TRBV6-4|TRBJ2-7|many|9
ASSARYEQY
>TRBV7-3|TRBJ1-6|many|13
ASSLYGGNNSPLH
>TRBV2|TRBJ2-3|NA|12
ASRTTGVTDTQY
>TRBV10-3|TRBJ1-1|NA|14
AISARTGRGYTEAF
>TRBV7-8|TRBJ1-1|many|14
ASSSSETGMNTEAF